The present entry profiles one T cell receptor beta chain with its context. The germline V gene encodes CDR1 LNHDA and CDR2 SQIVND (reference sequence). Trimming pared 4 bases from V and 1 base from J, leaving 10 bases between. The length of the CDR3 is 14 residues. This sample stems from a study of long-term antiretroviral therapy in people with HIV. It was version v3.0 of the immunoSEQ assay that was run at survey level. Sequenced by immunoSEQ multiplex PCR; TCRdb stores in-frame clones only, minus some. There are about 40,000 clones in the sample; approximately 85% occur only once, and approximately 6% lies in the top ten. Samples held roughly 0.85-11 million cryopreserved PBMC, and DNA extraction followed.

V usage is TRBV19 and J usage is TRBJ1-1, with D unclear. This TCR came from a woman in her fifties or sixties with HIV. This specimen was unsorted PBMCs, taken 3.1 years after starting antiretroviral therapy. CDR3 amino acids: CASSTYSRNTEAFF. The CDR3 DNA reads TGTGCCAGTAGTACCTACTCAAGGAACACTGAAGCTTTCTTT.